This T cell receptor (beta chain) was observed in a study of T cell repertoires in urothelial bladder cancer (dated by TCRdb to between 2018 and 2020). Study-wide context: Of the 12 resected lesions, three were clinical stage cT0, three were cTa, three were cT1 and three were cT2 or greater. The study compared clonality of the TCR repertoire in bladder tumors against clonality in benign bladder inflammation. About eleven resected bladder lesions were studied, comprising urothelial carcinoma (UC+) and benign (UC-) specimens. Eleven to twelve patients with bladder lesions undergoing transurethral resection were identified prospectively. Here is what the overall study found, with its caveats: Fewer T cells were found in urothelial carcinoma specimens than in benign specimens, with medians of around 6,000 and 25,000, respectively. The median percentage of tumor infiltrating lymphocytes was approximately 2% in carcinoma specimens and 9% to 15% in benign specimens. In carcinoma specimens, up to about 15% of infiltrating lymphocytes were accounted for by a single T-cell clone, compared with roughly 2.1% in benign specimens.

Bladder lesion specimens were collected at transurethral resection and stored at -80C. DNA was extracted from bladder specimens collected at transurethral resection. The immunoSEQ assay was used to sequence the CDR3 region of the TCR beta chain. On the authors' methods: For every specimen, the T-cell fraction, clonal dominance and maximum TCR clone frequency were calculated. Sourced from immuneACCESS, this table was stored by TCRdb with only in-frame sequences that have V and J called. A share of the clones is absent; for the studies checked, an unresolved V gene accounts for under half, and the remainder has no known explanation. V and J calls and clone size come straight from that table; D and trimming were deduced from the DNA. This sample has about 13,000 clones in its table, and 66% of those were observed once. The ten largest clones take up around 9.5% of the sample. As concerns this clone: The antigen it binds to is not known. One base away there is no much larger clone; base qualities are not given.

The TCR originated in a human donor with urothelial carcinoma. The sample consisted of tumor-infiltrating cells from bladder cancer.

The sequenced DNA is TGTGCCAGCAGCGCCCTCCGGGACAGATCCACAGATACGCAGTATTTT. It encodes CASSALRDRSTDTQYF. This receptor chain uses TRBV7-8 and TRBJ2-3, with 7 bases matching TRBD1. For CDR1 and CDR2, the germline V gene lists SGHVS and FQNEAQ. V and J are trimmed by 5 bases and 2 bases, and the gene matches miss 10 bases of the junction. Inclusive of the bounding cysteine and phenylalanine, the CDR3 is 16 residues long. Just the 48-base CDR3 DNA is kept, in frame starting at base 1.